The TCR beta chain under discussion was sequenced for a study of shared clonotypes between healthy human individuals (dated by TCRdb to 2019 to 2021). Background for the entire study: The cohort included a few men and two women between 18 and 49 years of age. For each donor, CD4 naive and CD4 memory were each given three plates, CD8 naive was given two plates, and CD8 memory was given one plate. Blood TCR repertoires of 5 or 6 healthy adults were deeply sequenced to estimate repertoire size and the extent of clonotype sharing between individuals. Libraries were prepared and TCR repertoires were sequenced by different laboratories using diverse techniques, in order to increase sequencing depth and limit assay-specific biases. Per donor, leukapheresis produced somewhere between about 0.94 and 10 billion PBMCs.

Note on this clone: The specificity of this receptor is unknown. No clone much larger than this one lies a single base away; base qualities are absent.

CD8 naive samples were CD45RO-negative cells positively selected for CCR7, giving a CD45RA+CCR7+ population that excluded TemRA cells. The donors were healthy, HIV-negative adults with no recently reported acute infections or vaccinations. Only Caucasian adults living in Nashville, Tennessee, USA were represented among the donors. Blood was obtained by leukapheresis, after which PBMCs were separated by Ficoll-Histopaque density gradient centrifugation and cryopreserved in liquid nitrogen vapor phase. Analytical flow cytometry was used to check the purity and quantity of every magnetically sorted T cell population. Each sorted fraction had its genomic DNA isolated and then quantified by UV absorbance on a Nanodrop 2000c. Overall study outcomes, separate from this receptor: The genetic and exposure-history diversity represented was limited by the small number of donors. Even with the large sequencing depth, rarefaction of the sorted-subset datasets indicated that sequencing was incomplete. Compared with non-shared clonotypes, the clonotypes found in all four sorted-subset donors had higher generation probabilities. Pairwise subsampling led to the expectation that sequencing depth would affect the degree of clonotype sharing among donors. Larger estimated clonotype richness was generally found for naive subsets than for memory subsets. Sampling was limited to blood, and TCR repertoires in tissue likely differ from TCR repertoires in blood. Across a handful of donors, around 5% of naive CD4, over 3% of naive CD8, 2.3% of memory CD4, and under 0.45% of memory CD8 clonotypes were shared.

Using the deep immunoSEQ assay, TCR CDR3 regions were amplified from genomic DNA by multiplex PCR. Extracted genomic DNA from each cell subset was spread evenly across all wells of several immunoSEQ 96-well plates, with each plate serving as a replicate. For sorted subsets, each replicate PCR was loaded with 200 ng genomic DNA, equivalent to 25,000 to 35,000 T cell genomes. Purified libraries were quantified with a Qubit 3.0 fluorometer, sized on a Bioanalyzer 2100, and re-quantified with the KAPA Library Quantification kit. Every immunoSEQ 96-well plate was sequenced on a dedicated single-read 150-cycle Illumina NextSeq 550 flow cell. The authors' pipeline ran thus. Because only junctional sequences without quality scores were contained in the immunoSEQ output, filtering matching that applied to full-length reads could not be performed. To assign V/J genes and CDR3, sequences were annotated against IMGT germline references using PyIR, a Python wrapper for IgBLAST v1.9. Any read was removed if the V/J assignment was weak (E-value above 1e-6), the CDR3 was missing, or the read contained stop codons, out-of-frame junctions, or ambiguous translated residues. A V3J clonotype was defined by an identical inferred V gene, J gene, and CDR3 amino acid sequence. Percentage overlap between repertoires was calculated by dividing the number of shared unique clonotypes by the size of the smaller repertoire. Richness of each repertoire was evaluated using RTK rarefaction, the Chao1 estimator, and Recon v2.1 estimates of unobserved clonotypes. For all TCRbeta clonotypes obtained by the gDNA method from four donors, generation probabilities were computed with OLGA. TCRdb carries this immuneACCESS record with in-frame sequences only. Its versions omit some clonotypes, under half of them owing to an unresolved V gene in the studies checked, with the rest unexplained. V and J calls and clone size follow that table, whereas D and trimming were derived from the DNA. The sample records millions of clones, under 95% of which are singletons. The top ten hold roughly 1.7% of the sample.

The receptor was isolated from a man between 18 and 35 years old in good health. Some clones in this sample may be carry-over from other donors' samples. Specimen: naive CD8+ T cells from PBMCs. This specimen's cell subset or site label, interpreted: CD45RA+CCR7+.

The sequenced DNA is TGTGCCAGCACCACCGCCCCCCGCTGGACCGGGGACACTGAAGCTTTCTTT. It is translated as CASTTAPRWTGDTEAFF. The chain is made from TRBV7-9 and TRBJ1-1, with an unclear D gene assignment. V was cut back by 7 bases and J by 3 bases, leaving a gap of 24 bases between them. Based on the germline V gene (reference sequence), the CDR1 and CDR2 sequences are SEHNR and FQNEAQ. The CDR3 goes from the cysteine to the phenylalanine over 17 residues. The kept DNA is CDR3 alone, 51 bases in frame from the first base. The full variable domain, with segments outside the CDR3 supplied by the reference TRBV7-9 and TRBJ1-1 proteins, appears as DTGVSQNPRHKITKRGQNVTFRCDPISEHNRLYWYRQTLGQGPEFLTYFQNEAQLEKSRLLSDRFSAERPKGSFSTLEIQRTEQGDSAMYLCASTTAPRWTGDTEAFFGQGTRLTVV.